These 22 T cell receptor beta chains were sequenced from one sample in a study of cytomegalovirus exposure and HLA in healthy donors. Primers: 60 Vbeta forward and 13 Jbeta reverse. The assay was immunoSEQ multiplex PCR, and TCRdb's table has in-frame clones only and misses some. The repertoire holds around 170,000 clones, with 75% to 90% as singletons. Sequenced sample: PBMCs. The receptors come from a woman between 50 and 59 years old in good health and CMV-seropositive.

V and J are TRBV9 and TRBJ2-4; 8 bases match TRBD1. This CDR3 has 15 amino acids. Germline CDR1 SGDLS, CDR2 YYNGEE. V trimming: 4 bases; J trimming: 8 bases; junction bases outside the gene matches: 11. The CDR3 DNA sequence: TGTGCCAGCAGCTCCCCCCAGACAGGGGAGGACATTCAGTACTTC. It specifies CASSSPQTGEDIQYF.

The chain links TRBV5-1 to TRBJ1-1; 11 bases line up with TRBD1. This CDR3 spans 19 amino acids. The V gene end was trimmed by 0 bases and the J gene end by 5 bases; junction bases not matched to a gene: 15. Germline CDR1 reads SGHRS; CDR2 reads YFSETQ. CDR3: CASSLARLAGQGGRTEAFF. DNA for the CDR3: TGCGCCAGCAGCTTGGCCCGGTTGGCGGGACAGGGGGGGAGAACTGAAGCTTTCTTT.

The chain recombines TRBV11-2 with TRBJ2-5; TRBD2 matches 16 bases. CDR1 is SGHAT and CDR2 is FQNNGV in the germline V gene. CDR3 size: 17 residues. The V gene end was trimmed by 3 bases and the J gene end by 4 bases; junction bases not matched to a gene: 5. CDR3 sequence (DNA): TGTGCCAGCAGCTTCGGGACTAGCGGGGGGGCCGGAGAGACCCAGTACTTC. Protein sequence: CASSFGTSGGAGETQYF.

V usage is TRBV5-1 and J usage is TRBJ2-2; 8 bases map to TRBD2. Germline V gene data show CDR1 as SGHRS and CDR2 as YFSETQ. This CDR3 has 16 residues. V lost 4 bases, J lost 5 bases, and 10 bases stayed unmatched. The CDR3 nucleotides read TGCGCCAGCAGCCCAAGAGCGGGGGCCACAACCGGGGAGCTGTTTTTT. Amino acids: CASSPRAGATTGELFF.

The V and J genes are TRBV28 and TRBJ2-6, with TRBD2 as a possible D gene (6 bases). The CDR3 runs to 16 residues. Germline CDR1 reads MDHEN; CDR2 reads SYDVKM. V lost 3 bases and J 0 bases, leaving 9 bases between the germline ends. In DNA, the CDR3 is TGTGCCAGCAGTTTGACCGGGAGCTCTGGGGCCAACGTCCTGACTTTC. Translation gives CASSLTGSSGANVLTF.

This sequence joins TRBV19 and TRBJ2-2; 10 bases are shared with TRBD2. There are 15 residues in the CDR3. V trimming: 8 bases; J trimming: 4 bases; junction bases outside the gene matches: 7. In germline, CDR1 is LNHDA, CDR2 SQIVND (reference sequence). This CDR3 reads CASRAGGHPTGELFF. In DNA form, the CDR3 reads TGTGCCAGTCGAGCGGGGGGGCATCCCACCGGGGAGCTGTTTTTT.

This rearrangement joins TRBV28 to TRBJ1-5, with a possible D match to TRBD1 (5 bases). Trimming cost V 7 bases and J 8 bases, with 15 bases left between them. The CDR3 consists of 13 residues. CDR1 and CDR2 from the germline V gene are MDHEN and SYDVKM. CDR3 sequence: CASNRPGGEPQHF. CDR3 in DNA: TGTGCCAGCAACCGGCCCGGGGGGGAGCCCCAGCATTTT.

The chain carries TRBV19 and TRBJ2-7; 7 nucleotides match TRBD2. This CDR3 comprises 14 residues. The germline V gene encodes CDR1 LNHDA and CDR2 SQIVND (reference sequence). V was clipped by 6 bases and J by 2 bases; unmatched bases: 7. This CDR3 reads CASSVTRETYEQYF. Here the CDR3 DNA reads TGTGCCAGTAGCGTCACGCGGGAGACCTACGAGCAGTACTTC.

This clone appeared a few times. The rearrangement uses TRBV6-5 and TRBJ1-5, with D possibly being TRBD1 (6 bases). CDR1 and CDR2 from the germline V gene are MNHEY and SVGAGI. The CDR3 spans 14 residues. Between the trimmed V and J ends, which lost 4 bases and 6 bases, there was a span of 13 bases. CDR3 nucleotide sequence: TGTGCCAGCAGTTCTACAGGGCTTGGTCAGCCCCAGCATTTT. Its translation is CASSSTGLGQPQHF.

This chain links TRBV27 with TRBJ2-7; TRBD1 is a possible D gene (6 bases). Trimming stripped 5 bases from V and 0 bases from J, with 17 bases between. This CDR3 is 16 amino acids long. Germline V CDR1 and CDR2: MNHEY, SMNVEV (reference sequence). The CDR3 region has the DNA TGTGCCAGCAGTCCAAAAGGACAGAGACCCTCCTACGAGCAGTACTTC. Protein: CASSPKGQRPSYEQYF.

The chain employs TRBV2 and TRBJ2-1, with D perhaps TRBD1 (5 bases). Germline CDR1 and CDR2: SNHLY and FYNNEI. Trimming shortened V by 7 bases and J by 8 bases, and 15 bases separated the two germline ends. This CDR3 region has 13 residues. CDR3 bases: TGTGCCAGCACCGAGTGGCAGGGCGATGAGCAGTTCTTC. Residues: CASTEWQGDEQFF.

The V gene is TRBV28, the J gene TRBJ2-1, with TRBD2 matching over 10 bases. Germline loops: CDR1 MDHEN, CDR2 SYDVKM. The V gene end was trimmed by 5 bases and the J gene end by 4 bases; junction bases not matched to a gene: 8. The CDR3 is 16 amino acids. Here the CDR3 DNA reads TGTGCCAGCAGTGCCCTACTAGCGGGGCCGTACAATGAGCAGTTCTTC. It codes for CASSALLAGPYNEQFF.

This chain links TRBV6-6 with TRBJ2-3; no reliable D call. CDR1 is MNHNY and CDR2 is SVGAGI in the germline V gene (reference sequence). V lost 5 bases to trimming and J lost 4 bases, with 19 bases between them. The CDR3 consists of 16 residues. Here the CDR3 DNA reads TGTGCCAGCAGTGGAGATTCGACTCCAAGCTCAGATACGCAGTATTTT. This translates into CASSGDSTPSSDTQYF.

The J gene is TRBJ1-2, the V gene TRBV28; TRBD1 agrees at 8 bases. Germline CDR1 MDHEN, CDR2 SYDVKM. This CDR3 spans 15 amino acids. With V trimmed by 6 bases and J by 1 base, 7 bases remained unmatched. The CDR3 sequence: CASRPTTGDNYGYTF. The DNA of the CDR3 is TGTGCCAGCAGACCTACGACAGGGGATAACTATGGCTACACCTTC.

CDR3 loop: CASSLVRGGTADTQYF. Here the CDR3 DNA reads TGTGCCAGCAGCTTGGTGCGGGGGGGCACAGCAGATACGCAGTATTTT. This chain connects TRBV5-6 to TRBJ2-3; the match to TRBD2 covers 9 bases. Looked up from germline, CDR1 is SGHDT and CDR2 is YYEEEE. With 0 bases clipped from V and 4 bases from J, the junction kept 6 bases outside the gene matches. There are 16 residues in the CDR3.

This chain connects TRBV12-5 to TRBJ2-2; D not certain. Deletions cut 1 base from V and 6 bases from J, with 9 bases between. This CDR3 has 14 residues. The germline CDR1 and CDR2 sequences are LGHNT and FRNRAP. CDR3 in amino acids: CASGLGYSPGELFF. The CDR3 nucleotides read TGTGCTAGTGGTTTGGGCTATTCGCCCGGGGAGCTGTTTTTT.

This clone was observed a handful of times. The V and J genes are TRBV19 and TRBJ2-1, with a possible D match to TRBD2 (7 bases). Germline CDR1 reads LNHDA; CDR2 reads SQIVND (reference sequence). V lost 3 bases and J lost 3, with 15 bases in between. The CDR3 sequence is 16 residues long. CDR3 protein: CASSIRGGGFYNEQFF. The DNA for the CDR3 is TGTGCCAGTAGTATTCGAGGGGGGGGGTTCTACAATGAGCAGTTCTTC.

A note on this clone: Within the sample, other DNA sequences also encode this same CDR3. CDR3 coding DNA: TGTGCCAGCTCACCTCCTAGCACAGATACGCAGTATTTT. It codes for CASSPPSTDTQYF. J is TRBJ2-3 and V is TRBV18, with D uncertain. The CDR3 is 13 amino acids. Trimming removed 3 bases at V and 0 bases at J, with 4 bases between. Per the germline V gene, CDR1 is KGHSH and CDR2 is LQKENI.

V and J are TRBV5-1 and TRBJ2-2, with D possibly matching TRBD2 (6 bases). In germline, CDR1 is SGHRS, CDR2 YFSETQ. Trimming shortened V by 1 base and J by 1 base, and 11 bases separated the two germline ends. The CDR3 contains 16 residues. The CDR3 loop is CASSLLGSGNTGELFF. CDR3 sequence (DNA): TGCGCCAGCAGCTTGTTGGGTAGCGGGAACACCGGGGAGCTGTTTTTT.

This clone was found once. Its ends do not fully match the called genes, so a read error is possible. V gene TRBV4-1 combines with J gene TRBJ1-1, with TRBD1 as a possible D gene (6 bases). This CDR3 spans 15 amino acids. Looked up from germline, CDR1 is MGHRA and CDR2 is YSYEKL. The CDR3 sequence is CASSQDTGIGTEAFF. The CDR3 DNA sequence: TGTGCCAGCAGCCAAGATACAGGGATCGGCACTGAAGCTTTCTTT.

V is TRBV7-3 and J is TRBJ2-3, with 7 bases lining up with TRBD2. Germline V lookup: CDR1 SGHTA, CDR2 FQGTGA. This CDR3 has 15 amino acids. Germline trimming cut 2 bases from V and 1 base from J; bases unmatched to any gene: 3. The CDR3 nucleotides are TGTGCCAGCAGCTTAGCTAGCGGCGGCACAGATACGCAGTATTTT. Its translation is CASSLASGGTDTQYF.

For this clone: The same CDR3 is also encoded by other DNA sequences in this sample. V and J are TRBV5-1 and TRBJ1-5; TRBD1 matches at 8 bases. The junction had 5 bases not matched to a gene; V was cut back by 0 bases and J by 6 bases. Germline-derived CDR1 and CDR2 are SGHRS and YFSETQ. The CDR3 is made up of 15 amino acids. The CDR3 DNA reads as TGCGCCAGCAGCTTGGAAGGACAGGGAGGTCAGCCCCAGCATTTT. Translation gives CASSLEGQGGQPQHF.